The rows below give T cell receptor beta chains drawn from one sample of a study of T cell changes during pregnancy in multiple sclerosis. The protocol was immunoSEQ multiplex PCR, while the TCRdb copy is restricted to in-frame clones and leaves out a portion. The sample contains about 29,000 clones, about 90% of which appear only once. Source: CD8+ T cells from peripheral blood mononuclear cells, taken before pregnancy. The receptors stem from a female donor with multiple sclerosis, enrolled in a pregnancy study. Both conserved end residues are trimmed from each CDR3. Size is stated for part of the rows, as once, few or many counts, or as a class when the clone is expanded.

J gene: TRBJ2-7
V gene: TRBV4-3
clone size: NA
CDR3 protein: ASSPGQGSYEQY

J gene: TRBJ2-1
V gene: TRBV4-3
clone size: NA
CDR3 protein: ASSQEDTDNEQF

J gene: TRBJ2-1
V gene: TRBV7-9
clone size: NA
CDR3 protein: ASSGREGGIHEQF

J gene: TRBJ2-7
V gene: TRBV4-3
clone size: NA
CDR3 protein: ASSQEGGQGFYEQY

J gene: TRBJ2-1
V gene: TRBV19
clone size: NA
CDR3 protein: ASSIGLRLAGSDNEQF

J gene: TRBJ2-3
V gene: TRBV7-9
clone size: few
CDR3 protein: ASSRPGGSGTSTDTQY

J gene: TRBJ2-3
V gene: TRBV13
clone size: NA
CDR3 protein: ASSWIAGKSTDTQY

J gene: TRBJ1-1
V gene: TRBV6-1
clone size: NA
CDR3 protein: ASRGGRGNTEAF

J gene: TRBJ2-2
V gene: TRBV19
clone size: NA
CDR3 protein: ASSTTGSGELF

J gene: TRBJ2-2
V gene: TRBV10-2
clone size: NA
CDR3 protein: ASGGPGLAGVKNTGELF

J gene: TRBJ2-7
V gene: TRBV6-6
clone size: NA
CDR3 protein: AGGHLKYEQY

J gene: TRBJ2-2
V gene: TRBV29-1
clone size: NA
CDR3 protein: SAEDKNTGELF

J gene: TRBJ2-7
V gene: TRBV10-3
clone size: NA
CDR3 protein: AIRNFPGLDSGEQY

J gene: TRBJ2-1
V gene: TRBV19
clone size: NA
CDR3 protein: ASSMGLASEQF

J gene: TRBJ2-3
V gene: TRBV4-1
clone size: NA
CDR3 protein: ASSSTEREGLNTQY

J gene: TRBJ2-1
V gene: TRBV4-3
clone size: NA
CDR3 protein: ASSQARAGVNEQF

J gene: TRBJ2-1
V gene: TRBV6-4
clone size: NA
CDR3 protein: ASSPGGENEQF

J gene: TRBJ2-7
V gene: TRBV7-3
clone size: NA
CDR3 protein: ASSPGQGAYEQY

J gene: TRBJ1-2
V gene: TRBV7-2
clone size: NA
CDR3 protein: ASSRVYAGFGYT

J gene: TRBJ2-3
V gene: TRBV7-3
clone size: NA
CDR3 protein: ASSLTGGQPPDTQY

J gene: TRBJ2-1
V gene: TRBV5-8
clone size: NA
CDR3 protein: ASSLTQSSGRAYNEQF

J gene: TRBJ2-3
V gene: TRBV6-4
clone size: NA
CDR3 protein: ASSPAPGTDTQY

J gene: TRBJ2-7
V gene: TRBV20-1
clone size: NA
CDR3 protein: SAREGGEQY

J gene: TRBJ2-1
V gene: TRBV10-3
clone size: NA
CDR3 protein: AISTDSSSYNEQF

J gene: TRBJ1-1
V gene: TRBV9
clone size: few
CDR3 protein: ASSVVLGRTEAF

J gene: TRBJ2-2
V gene: TRBV15
clone size: NA
CDR3 protein: ATTGGRAGELF

J gene: TRBJ2-3
V gene: TRBV4-2
clone size: NA
CDR3 protein: ASSRGPGTDTQY

J gene: TRBJ2-1
V gene: TRBV28
clone size: once
CDR3 protein: ASSLWTGYNEQF

J gene: TRBJ2-5
V gene: TRBV7-9
clone size: NA
CDR3 protein: ASSDRVLETQY

J gene: TRBJ1-4
V gene: TRBV7-2
clone size: NA
CDR3 protein: ASSSVAGTGNEKLF

J gene: TRBJ2-7
V gene: TRBV5-1
clone size: NA
CDR3 protein: ASSHKPEGFYEQY

J gene: TRBJ2-1
V gene: TRBV9
clone size: NA
CDR3 protein: ASSGLANEQF

J gene: TRBJ1-1
V gene: TRBV27
clone size: NA
CDR3 protein: ASVGLGRTEAF

J gene: TRBJ1-4
V gene: TRBV28
clone size: NA
CDR3 protein: ASSYYRGTNEKLF

J gene: TRBJ2-2
V gene: TRBV11-2
clone size: NA
CDR3 protein: ASSPLAGDTGELF

J gene: TRBJ1-2
V gene: TRBV19
clone size: NA
CDR3 protein: ASSIGGARGYT

J gene: TRBJ2-2
V gene: TRBV7-3
clone size: once
CDR3 protein: ASSLGVGELF

J gene: TRBJ2-7
V gene: TRBV19
clone size: NA
CDR3 protein: ASSTSHSYEQY

J gene: TRBJ1-5
V gene: TRBV6-6
clone size: NA
CDR3 protein: AHRGPMPQH

J gene: TRBJ2-1
V gene: TRBV7-9
clone size: NA
CDR3 protein: ASSLRDNNEQF

J gene: TRBJ2-1
V gene: TRBV4-1
clone size: NA
CDR3 protein: ASSLGTNGRGNEQF

J gene: TRBJ1-1
V gene: TRBV7-6
clone size: once
CDR3 protein: ASSLYGGSDTEAF

J gene: TRBJ2-7
V gene: TRBV6-5
clone size: NA
CDR3 protein: ASSQASGSLYEQY

J gene: TRBJ2-1
V gene: TRBV27
clone size: NA
CDR3 protein: ASSLGTSGRAVQF

J gene: TRBJ2-7
V gene: TRBV6-6
clone size: once
CDR3 protein: ASSYSMVAGGDEQY

J gene: TRBJ1-5
V gene: TRBV27
clone size: NA
CDR3 protein: ASSLEAGEYQPQH

J gene: TRBJ2-4
V gene: TRBV15
clone size: NA
CDR3 protein: ATSRVAGGPDIQY

J gene: TRBJ2-7
V gene: TRBV9
clone size: NA
CDR3 protein: ASSVESSGSYEQY

J gene: TRBJ2-1
V gene: TRBV6-4
clone size: NA
CDR3 protein: ASSDGQGPNEQF

J gene: TRBJ2-7
V gene: TRBV7-6
clone size: NA
CDR3 protein: ASSLGELAGDYEQY

J gene: TRBJ2-1
V gene: TRBV13
clone size: NA
CDR3 protein: ASSLGSIEQF

J gene: TRBJ2-7
V gene: TRBV5-6
clone size: NA
CDR3 protein: ASSPQGGQGIEYEQY

J gene: TRBJ2-3
V gene: TRBV5-1
clone size: NA
CDR3 protein: ASSLTVSDTQY

J gene: TRBJ1-3
V gene: TRBV6-1
clone size: NA
CDR3 protein: ASSETTGAGNTIY

J gene: TRBJ2-1
V gene: TRBV4-2
clone size: NA
CDR3 protein: ASSQVTSGQRDEQF

J gene: TRBJ2-7
V gene: TRBV1
clone size: NA
CDR3 protein: TSSQGRLATYEQY

J gene: TRBJ2-7
V gene: TRBV9
clone size: once
CDR3 protein: ASSVDGSSSYEQY

J gene: TRBJ2-2
V gene: TRBV5-5
clone size: NA
CDR3 protein: ASSFELRTGELF

J gene: TRBJ2-7
V gene: TRBV25-1
clone size: NA
CDR3 protein: ASSEFPSGYEQY